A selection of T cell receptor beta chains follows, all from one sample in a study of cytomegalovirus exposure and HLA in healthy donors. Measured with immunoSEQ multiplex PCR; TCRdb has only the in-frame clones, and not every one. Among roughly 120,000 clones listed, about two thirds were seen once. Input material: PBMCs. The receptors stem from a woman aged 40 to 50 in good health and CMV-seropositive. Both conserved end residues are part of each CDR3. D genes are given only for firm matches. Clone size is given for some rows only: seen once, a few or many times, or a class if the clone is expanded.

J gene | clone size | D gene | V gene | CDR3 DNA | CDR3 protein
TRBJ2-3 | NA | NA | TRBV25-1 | TGTGCCAGCAGTTCGAGGAACACAGATACGCAGTATTTT | CASSSRNTDTQYF
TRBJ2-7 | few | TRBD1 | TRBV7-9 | TGTGCCAGCAGCCCATACAGGACAGGGTTGTCGTACGAGCAGTACTTC | CASSPYRTGLSYEQYF
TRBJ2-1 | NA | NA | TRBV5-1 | TGCGCCAGCAGCCCCCTGGGGGGGGCACCCTACAATGAGCAGTTCTTC | CASSPLGGAPYNEQFF
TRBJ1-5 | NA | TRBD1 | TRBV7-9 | TGTGCCAGCAGCCAGACAGGGAGAGGTCGGCCCCAGCATTTT | CASSQTGRGRPQHF
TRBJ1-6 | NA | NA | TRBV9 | TGTGCCAGCAGCGTTCAGGCAGAGAATAATTCACCCCTCCACTTT | CASSVQAENNSPLHF
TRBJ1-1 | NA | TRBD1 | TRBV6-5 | TGTGCCAGCAGGGACAGGGCCAGCTTGAACACTGAAGCTTTCTTT | CASRDRASLNTEAFF
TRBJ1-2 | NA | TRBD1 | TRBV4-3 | TGCGCCAGCAGCCAAGAGTGGGGACAGGGAGAGGGAGGCTACACCTTC | CASSQEWGQGEGGYTF
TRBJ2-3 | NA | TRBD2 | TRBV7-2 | TGTGCCAGCAGCCCCGGGACTAGCACGGATACGCAGTATTTT | CASSPGTSTDTQYF
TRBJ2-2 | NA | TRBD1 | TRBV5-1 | TGCGCCAGCAGCTTGGACACAGGGGGCGCAGGCGGGGAGCTGTTTTTT | CASSLDTGGAGGELFF
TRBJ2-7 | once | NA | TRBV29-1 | TGCAGCGTTGTCCAGGGCGCCTACGAGCAGTACTTC | CSVVQGAYEQYF
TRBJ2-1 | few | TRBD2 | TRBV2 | TGTGCCAGCAGTGGTCTCCTCTCGGGGAGGGGAGCGCAGTTCTTC | CASSGLLSGRGAQFF
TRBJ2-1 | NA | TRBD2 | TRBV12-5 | TGTGCTAGTGGTTTGCTAGCGGGGGGGCATGAGCAGTTCTTC | CASGLLAGGHEQFF
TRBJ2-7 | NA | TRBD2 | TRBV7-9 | TGTGCCAGCAGCTTGGGAGCGGGGGGGCCTGACGAGCAGTACTTC | CASSLGAGGPDEQYF
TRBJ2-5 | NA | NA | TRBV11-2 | TGTGCCAGCAGCTTAAAACACACCAAAGAGACCCAGTACTTC | CASSLKHTKETQYF
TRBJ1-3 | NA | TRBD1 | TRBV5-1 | TGCGCCAGCAGCGATAACAGGGGAGGAAACACCATATATTTT | CASSDNRGGNTIYF
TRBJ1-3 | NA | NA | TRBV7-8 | TGTGCCAGCAGCACACGGGACAAGCGCTCGTCTGGAAACACCATATATTTT | CASSTRDKRSSGNTIYF
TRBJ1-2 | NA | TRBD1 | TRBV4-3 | TGCGCCAGCAGCCAAGATTTCACAGGGGGCTACTATGGCTACACCTTC | CASSQDFTGGYYGYTF
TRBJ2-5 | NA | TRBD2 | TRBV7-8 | TGTGCCAGCAGCTCCCTCGGGGGGTCGGGTGGATTGACCCAGTACTTC | CASSSLGGSGGLTQYF
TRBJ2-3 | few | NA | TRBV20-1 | TGCAGTGCTAGAGGCAGGTCGTCGCAGTATTTT | CSARGRSSQYF
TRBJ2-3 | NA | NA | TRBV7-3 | TGTGCCAGCAGCTTAGACAGAAGCACAGATACGCAGTATTTT | CASSLDRSTDTQYF
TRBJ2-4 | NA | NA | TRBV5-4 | TGTGCCAGCAGCTCCGGGACATGGAGCGGCAAAAACATTCAGTACTTC | CASSSGTWSGKNIQYF
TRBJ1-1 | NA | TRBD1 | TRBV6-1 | TGTGCCAAACACGCTGGGGACAGGGGTAACACTGAAGCTTTCTTT | CAKHAGDRGNTEAFF
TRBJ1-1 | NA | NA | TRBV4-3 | TGCGCCAGCAGCCAAGACAGGGGAAACACTGAAGCTTTCTTT | CASSQDRGNTEAFF
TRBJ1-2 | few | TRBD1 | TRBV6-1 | TGTGCCAGCAGTGAGCGCGGGACAGGGGACTATGGCTACACCTTC | CASSERGTGDYGYTF
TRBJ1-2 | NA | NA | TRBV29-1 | TGCAGCGTTGAGGAGGGGCTACCACGCGGCTACACCTTC | CSVEEGLPRGYTF
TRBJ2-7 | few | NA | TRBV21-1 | TGTGCCAGCAGCAAAGACCGCAGGGAAGAATACGAGCAGTACTTC | CASSKDRREEYEQYF
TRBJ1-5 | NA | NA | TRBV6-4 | TGTGCCAGCACGTCGTGGAGGGGCGAGGGTCAGCCCCAGCATTTT | CASTSWRGEGQPQHF
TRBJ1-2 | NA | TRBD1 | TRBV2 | TGTGCCAGCAGTCGACAGGGAACTAACTATGGCTACACCTTC | CASSRQGTNYGYTF
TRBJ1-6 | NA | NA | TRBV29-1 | TGCAGCGTTGCAGTTGGTCCATATAATTCACCCCTCCACTTT | CSVAVGPYNSPLHF
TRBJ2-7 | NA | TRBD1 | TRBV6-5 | TGTGCCAGCACCGCGACAGGGACGGTCTACGAGCAGTACTTC | CASTATGTVYEQYF
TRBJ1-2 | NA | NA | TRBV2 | TGTGCCAGCAGTGAGGGAGCCGCGGGTGGCTATGGCTACACCTTC | CASSEGAAGGYGYTF
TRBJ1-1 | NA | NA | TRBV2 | TGTGCCAGCAGTGCCACCCCCAGGAACACTGAAGCTTTCTTT | CASSATPRNTEAFF
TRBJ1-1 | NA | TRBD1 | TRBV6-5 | TGTGCCAGCAGCAAATGGCAGGGGGACTCCGAAGCTTTCTTT | CASSKWQGDSEAFF
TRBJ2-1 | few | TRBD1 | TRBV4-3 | TGCGCCAGCAGCCACAACCTCCGGGACAGCTACAATGAGCAGTTCTTC | CASSHNLRDSYNEQFF
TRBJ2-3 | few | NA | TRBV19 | TGTGCCAGTAGTTTGCAACTCCTCACAGATACGCAGTATTTT | CASSLQLLTDTQYF
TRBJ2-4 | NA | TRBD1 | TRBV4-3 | TGCGCCAGCAGCCAAGGCCCAGGACAGGGGATGGACATTCAGTACTTC | CASSQGPGQGMDIQYF
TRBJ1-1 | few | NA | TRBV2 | TGTGCCGTACAGGGGAACACTGAAGCTTTCTTT | CAVQGNTEAFF
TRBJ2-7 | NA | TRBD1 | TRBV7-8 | TGTGCCAGCAGCCCGGGACAGGGTTCCCACGAGCAGTACTTC | CASSPGQGSHEQYF
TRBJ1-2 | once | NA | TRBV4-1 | TGCGCCAGCAGCCCCTCGCTTGGGCAGGGCTACGGCTACACCTTC | CASSPSLGQGYGYTF
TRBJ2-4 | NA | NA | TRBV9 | TGTGCCAGTGGGGGGGGGCAGTGGAACATTCAGTACTTC | CASGGGQWNIQYF
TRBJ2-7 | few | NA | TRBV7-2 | TGTGCCAGCAGCTTAGAGGGGGGGTACGAGCAGTACTTC | CASSLEGGYEQYF
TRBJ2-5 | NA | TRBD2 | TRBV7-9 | TGTGCCAGCAGCTCCCCCGGGGGGGCTCAAGAGACCCAGTACTTC | CASSSPGGAQETQYF
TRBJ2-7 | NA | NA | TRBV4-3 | TGCGCCAGCAGCCATACGACAGGAACCTACGAGCAGTACTTC | CASSHTTGTYEQYF
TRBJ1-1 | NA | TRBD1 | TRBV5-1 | TGCGCCAGCAGATCGGAGGGGGCTGCTTTCTTT | CASRSEGAAFF